This T cell receptor beta chain was recovered during a study of T cells of healthy individuals. In this sample, this clonotype turned up a few times. The CDR3 is 18 amino acids. In germline, CDR1 is SGDLS, CDR2 YYNGEE. V was pared by 2 bases and J by 0 bases, with 9 bases of the junction left unmatched. A single record per CDR3 protein comes from TCRdb applying MiXCR to the 5' RACE reads. The sample consists of approximately 52,000 distinct CDR3 sequences, around 15% of them appearing once. The rearrangement joins TRBV9 to TRBJ2-3; 10 bases are shared with TRBD1. The clonotype comes from a human donor in good health. Written as DNA, the CDR3 is TGTGCCAGCAGCGTGGGGACAGGGGTAACCGCTAGCACAGATACGCAGTATTTT. It specifies CASSVGTGVTASTDTQYF.